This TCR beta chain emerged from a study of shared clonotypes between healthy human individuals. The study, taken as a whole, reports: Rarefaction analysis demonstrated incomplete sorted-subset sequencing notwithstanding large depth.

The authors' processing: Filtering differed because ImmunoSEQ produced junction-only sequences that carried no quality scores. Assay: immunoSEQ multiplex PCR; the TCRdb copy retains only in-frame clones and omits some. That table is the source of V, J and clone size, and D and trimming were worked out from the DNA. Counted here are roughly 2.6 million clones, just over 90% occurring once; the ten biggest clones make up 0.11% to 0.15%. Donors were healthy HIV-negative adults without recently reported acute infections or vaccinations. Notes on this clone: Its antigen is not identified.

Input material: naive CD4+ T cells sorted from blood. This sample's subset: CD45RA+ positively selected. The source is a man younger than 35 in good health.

CDR3 bases: TGTGCCAGCAGTTACGTAGCAGGAACCTACGAGCAGTACTTC. It codes for CASSYVAGTYEQYF. The chain couples TRBV6-6 to TRBJ2-7; D unclear. In germline, CDR1 is MNHNY, CDR2 SVGAGI (reference sequence). The V and J ends lost 2 bases and 2 bases respectively, with 10 bases between them. The CDR3 runs to 14 residues.